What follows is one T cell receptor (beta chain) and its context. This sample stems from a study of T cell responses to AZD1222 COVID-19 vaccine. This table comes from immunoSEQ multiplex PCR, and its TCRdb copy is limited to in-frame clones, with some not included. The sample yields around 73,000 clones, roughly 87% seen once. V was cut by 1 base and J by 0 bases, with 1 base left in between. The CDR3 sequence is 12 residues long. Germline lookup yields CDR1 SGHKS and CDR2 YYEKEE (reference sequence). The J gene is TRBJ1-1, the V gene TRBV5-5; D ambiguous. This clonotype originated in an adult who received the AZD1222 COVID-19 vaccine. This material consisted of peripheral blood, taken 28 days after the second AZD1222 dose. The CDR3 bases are TGTGCCAGCAGCTTGATGAACACTGAAGCTTTCTTT. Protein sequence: CASSLMNTEAFF. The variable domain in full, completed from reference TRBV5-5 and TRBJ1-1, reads DAGVTQSPTHLIKTRGQQVTLRCSPISGHKSVSWYQQVLGQGPQFIFQYYEKEERGRGNFPDRFSARQFPNYSSELNVNALLLGDSALYLCASSLMNTEAFFGQGTRLTVV.